The 11 T cell receptor beta chains below were found in one sample sequenced in a study of early T cells in non-severe SARS-CoV-2 infection (dated by TCRdb to the early 2020s). Library method: 5' RACE. The run used a NextSeq 500. TCRdb reanalyzed the raw reads on its own, using fastp at Q25 for trimming and MiXCR for clone calling, and kept in-frame beta chains. Under each unique CDR3 protein, matching rows form one entry showing the most common genes and DNA. The sample table records 75,000 to 80,000 distinct CDR3 sequences; around 16% of these occur just once. Around 12% of the sample is in the top ten clones. Sequencing was done on a sample of whole blood. Receptors originate from an adult who was a healthcare worker with PCR-confirmed SARS-CoV-2 infection or an uninfected control (not recorded which).

The rearrangement links TRBV12-5 to TRBJ1-5, with D unclear. In germline, CDR1 is LGHNT, CDR2 FRNRAP. The CDR3 is 15 residues long. The germline V and J ends were trimmed by 0 bases and 0 bases, with 6 bases remaining between them. The CDR3 bases are TGTGCTAGTGGTTTGGTACAAAGTAGCAATCAGCCCCAGCATTTT. This translates into CASGLVQSSNQPQHF.

The chain has TRBV14 and TRBJ2-3, with D unresolved. V dropped 2 bases and J dropped 0 bases, with 6 bases sitting between them. The CDR3 extends over 14 amino acids. Germline loops: CDR1 SGHDN, CDR2 FVKESK. CDR3 sequence reads: CASSQRLSTDTQYF. The CDR3 bases are TGTGCCAGCAGCCAACGGCTAAGCACAGATACGCAGTATTTT.

This clonotype was seen repeatedly, ten times or more. The gene calls are TRBV10-2 and TRBJ1-3; D gene ambiguous. The V and J ends lost 8 bases and 3 bases respectively, with 11 bases between them. This CDR3 region has 13 residues. From germline, CDR1 is WSHSY and CDR2 SAAADI. The CDR3 here is CASQAGFGNTIYF. DNA of the CDR3: TGCGCCAGCCAGGCGGGGTTTGGAAACACCATATATTTT.

This clonotype was counted a few times. CDR3 sequence reads: CASSVQGARGYEQFF. CDR3 DNA sequence: TGTGCCAGCAGCGTACAGGGGGCGAGAGGTTATGAGCAGTTCTTC. The V and J genes are TRBV7-6 and TRBJ2-1, with 9 bases that match TRBD1. Germline assignment: CDR1 SGHVS and CDR2 FNYEAQ. With 5 bases clipped from V and 8 bases from J, the junction kept 10 bases outside the gene matches. This CDR3 has 15 residues.

The chain employs TRBV7-3 and TRBJ2-3; D ambiguous. Germline V CDR1 and CDR2: SGHTA, FQGTGA. CDR3 size: 15 residues. The germline V and J ends were trimmed by 0 bases and 0 bases, with 7 bases remaining between them. The CDR3 reads CASSLTGHSTDTQYF. The CDR3 DNA follows: TGTGCCAGCAGCTTAACGGGTCACAGCACAGATACGCAGTATTTT.

This clonotype was observed at least ten times. The V and J genes are TRBV25-1 and TRBJ1-1; no firm D call. The CDR3 consists of 12 residues. V was cut by 3 bases and J by 5 bases, with 7 bases left in between. CDR1 is MGHDK, CDR2 SYGVNS, per germline. In DNA form, the CDR3 reads TGTGCCAGCAGTGACGGAGGGACTGAAGCTTTCTTT. It encodes CASSDGGTEAFF.

This clonotype was seen a few times. The rearrangement uses TRBV4-1 and TRBJ1-5, with D possibly TRBD1 on 5 matching bases. The CDR3 is made up of 14 amino acids. Germline CDR1 MGHRA, CDR2 YSYEKL. V shed 1 base and J shed 7 bases, with 11 bases lying between them. The CDR3, as DNA: TGCGCCAGCAGCCAAGGGACACCAGGACAGCCCCAGCATTTT. This translates into CASSQGTPGQPQHF.

This clonotype was found a few times. V is TRBV7-2 and J is TRBJ2-7; 11 bases fit TRBD2. With 1 base clipped from V and 6 bases from J, the junction kept 2 bases outside the gene matches. The CDR3 covers 14 residues. The germline CDR1 and CDR2 sequences are SGHTA and FQGNSA. CDR3 in DNA: TGTGCCAGCAGCTTAGTAGCGGGAGGGGGCGAGCAGTACTTC. Its translation: CASSLVAGGGEQYF.

This clonotype was seen a handful of times. V usage is TRBV12-3 or TRBV12-4 and J usage is TRBJ1-5; D is undetermined. Trimming shortened V by 3 bases and J by 0 bases, and 12 bases separated the two germline ends. The CDR3 loop spans 16 amino acids. In DNA form, the CDR3 reads TGTGCCAGCAGTTTCCGCCCACCGAATAGCAATCAGCCCCAGCATTTT. This sequence encodes CASSFRPPNSNQPQHF.

This clonotype has a count of ten or more. The J gene is TRBJ1-5, the V gene TRBV12-3 or TRBV12-4, with D uncertain. The CDR3 is 14 residues long. V lost 2 bases, J lost 1 base, and 6 bases lay in between. CDR3 protein: CASSLRRSNQPQHF. In DNA form, the CDR3 reads TGTGCCAGCAGTTTACGTCGCAGCAATCAGCCCCAGCATTTT.

The chain couples TRBV27 to TRBJ1-2; no firm D call. The CDR3 loop spans 14 amino acids. Germline CDR1 reads MNHEY; CDR2 reads SMNVEV (reference sequence). The ends were cut back, 5 bases at V and 1 base at J, with 11 bases in the middle. Here the CDR3 DNA reads TGTGCCAGCAGTGACTATCAGAGTAACTATGGCTACACCTTC. Translating gives CASSDYQSNYGYTF.